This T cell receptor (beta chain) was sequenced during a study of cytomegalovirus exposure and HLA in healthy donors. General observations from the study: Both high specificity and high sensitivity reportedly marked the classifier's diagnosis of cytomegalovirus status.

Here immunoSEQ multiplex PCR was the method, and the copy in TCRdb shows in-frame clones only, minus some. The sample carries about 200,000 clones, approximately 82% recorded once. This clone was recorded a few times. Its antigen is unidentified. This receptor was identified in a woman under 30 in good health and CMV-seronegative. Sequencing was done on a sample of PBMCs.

The CDR3 DNA is TGTGCCAGCGGGGGGCAGCGCCAAGAGACCCAGTACTTC. Translation gives CASGGQRQETQYF. The rearrangement links TRBV2 to TRBJ2-5, with D perhaps being TRBD1 or TRBD2 (6 bases each). The V end was cut by 8 bases, the J end by 1 base, with 11 bases between. Germline CDR1 reads SNHLY; CDR2 reads FYNNEI. The length of the CDR3 is 13 residues.